A single sample is the source of the 7 T cell receptor beta chains below, sequenced in a study of CD8 T cells in Susac syndrome. Random hexamers were used to reverse transcribe an amount of roughly 0.5 to 1 ug RNA. TCRdb itself ran the immunoSEQ multiplex PCR reads through MiXCR, one entry per CDR3 protein. There are a few hundred thousand distinct CDR3 sequences in the sample; about 96% occur only once, and about 0.091% lies in the top ten. Input material: CD4+ T cells from PBMCs. The receptors were sampled from a human donor with multiple sclerosis.

The chain combines TRBV3-1 with TRBJ2-2; TRBD2 matches 7 bases. The CDR3 has 15 amino acids. Germline V gene data show CDR1 as LGHDT and CDR2 as YNNKEL (reference sequence). After removal of 4 bases from V and 1 base from J, the junction contained 3 bases not matched to a gene. CDR3 coding DNA: TGTGCCAGCAGCCCCTTAGCGGGGAACACCGGGGAGCTGTTTTTT. It codes for CASSPLAGNTGELFF.

V gene TRBV29-1 combines with J gene TRBJ2-1, with D unresolved. CDR3 length: 15 residues. From germline, CDR1 is SQVTM and CDR2 ANQGSEA. The ends were cut back, 8 bases at V and 9 bases at J, with 26 bases in the middle. DNA of the CDR3: TGCAGCTCGGCCCTTCACGGCCGTGGCGGCGGTGAGCAGTTCTTC. This translates into CSSALHGRGGGEQFF.

V and J are TRBV29-1 and TRBJ2-5, with TRBD2 identical over 10 bases. Germline lookup yields CDR1 SQVTM and CDR2 ANQGSEA. The ends lost 0 bases at V and 5 bases at J; junction bases unmatched: 9. This CDR3 is built from 16 residues. The CDR3 DNA reads as TGCAGCGTTGAAGATCGGCGAAGCGGGGGGGATGAGACCCAGTACTTC. Its protein is CSVEDRRSGGDETQYF.

The genes are TRBV7-2 and TRBJ2-5; D remains unclear. The CDR3 spans 14 residues. The V and J ends lost 5 bases and 5 bases respectively, with 15 bases between them. Per the germline V gene, CDR1 is SGHTA and CDR2 is FQGNSA. CDR3 loop: CASSGPPRLETQYF. For the CDR3, the DNA is TGTGCCAGCAGCGGCCCTCCTAGGTTGGAGACCCAGTACTTC.

This clonotype has a handful of counts. The chain couples TRBV20-1 to TRBJ2-1; 8 nucleotides line up with TRBD2. Germline V gives CDR1 DFQATT, CDR2 SNEGSKA (reference sequence). Unmatched junction bases numbered 4, after V lost 2 bases and J lost 4 bases. The CDR3 length is 14 residues. This CDR3 reads CSARLAGFYNEQFF. As DNA, the CDR3 is TGCAGTGCTAGACTAGCGGGCTTTTACAATGAGCAGTTCTTC.

The chain has TRBV20-1 and TRBJ1-5; the D gene is possibly TRBD1 (5 bases). CDR1 and CDR2 from the germline V gene are DFQATT and SNEGSKA (reference sequence). The CDR3 sequence is 16 residues long. V was shortened by 6 bases and J by 3 bases, with 21 bases between the two germline ends. This chain's CDR3 is CSAAGGAVGANQPQHF. CDR3 bases: TGCAGTGCGGCGGGAGGGGCAGTCGGGGCCAATCAGCCCCAGCATTTT.

This chain links TRBV19 with TRBJ1-1; D unresolved. Germline CDR1 reads LNHDA; CDR2 reads SQIVND (reference sequence). V lost 7 bases, J lost 12 bases, and 15 bases lay in between. CDR3 length: 11 residues. The chain's CDR3 is CASTPGLSTFF. In DNA form, the CDR3 reads TGTGCCAGTACCCCGGGTTTGTCGACTTTCTTT.